The T cell receptor (beta chain) under discussion was sequenced for a study of T cells in Graves' hyperthyroidism and ophthalmopathy. The CDR3 loop spans 13 amino acids. The V and J ends lost 0 bases and 0 bases respectively, with 2 bases between them. CDR1 is ENHRY, CDR2 SYGVKD, per germline. Diagnoses used clinical symptoms, serum thyroxine and TRAb, thyroid ultrasound and orbital computed tomography. PBMCs stemmed from under 11 ml fresh peripheral blood. This clonotype was counted a single time. What was amplified from RNA transcripts were TCR beta CDR3 regions. The HTBI set primed first-round TCR CDR3 RT-PCR. Using its own MiXCR run on the multiplex PCR reads, TCRdb lists one record per CDR3 protein. The sample lists 280,000 or so distinct CDR3 sequences; about 25% were seen once.

The V call is TRBV10-3, the J call TRBJ1-1; the D is unclear. The sample consisted of blood. This receptor was taken from a man in his forties with Graves' hyperthyroidism that later progressed to Graves' ophthalmopathy. The CDR3, as DNA: TGTGCCATCAGTGAGTCGATGAACACTGAAGCTTTCTTT. Protein product: CAISESMNTEAFF.